The present TCR beta chain was sequenced within a study of blood T cell repertoires in COVID-19. J was trimmed by 6 bases and V by 10 bases; bases with no gene match: 6. The CDR3 runs to 13 residues. Per germline, CDR1 MNHEY and CDR2 SVGAGI. Profiled with immunoSEQ multiplex PCR; TCRdb holds only in-frame clones, not every one. The sample lists around 100,000 clones, 75% to 90% occurring once. The TCR originated in a human donor in a cohort sampled during active COVID-19. Sequenced input: peripheral blood. V is TRBV6-5 and J is TRBJ1-6, with 7 bases matching TRBD1. The CDR3 is CATRGQLNSPLHF. In DNA, the CDR3 is TGTGCCACCCGGGGACAGCTTAATTCACCCCTCCACTTT.